This T cell receptor beta chain was retrieved from a study of graft-versus-host responses after intestinal transplantation. With V trimmed by 7 bases and J by 8 bases, 11 bases remained unmatched. Per the germline V gene, CDR1 is PRHDT and CDR2 is FYEKMQ (reference sequence). This CDR3 has 16 residues. Clones were read by immunoSEQ multiplex PCR, and TCRdb kept only the in-frame ones, dropping some. The sample has 95,000 to 150,000 clones, 85% to 95% seen once. A note on this clone: What it binds is unknown.

V gene TRBV13 combines with J gene TRBJ2-1; TRBD2 matches at 13 bases. The TCR comes from a human donor who received an intestinal transplant. Sequenced here: unstimulated CD8+ T cells sorted from spleen or lymph node cells, sampled before intestinal transplant. As DNA, the CDR3 is TGTGCCAGCACCCTCCAGGGGACTAGCGGGATTTATGAGCAGTTCTTC. This encodes CASTLQGTSGIYEQFF.